This T cell receptor beta chain was identified during a study of spatial heterogeneity in lung cancer. V lost 7 bases to trimming and J lost 6 bases; unmatched junction nucleotides: 9. There are 15 residues in the CDR3. This clonotype showed up many times. The study tagged each TCR cDNA molecule with a unique molecular identifier. TCRdb passed the 5' RACE reads through MiXCR, listing each CDR3 protein once. The sample includes 13,000 to 15,000 distinct CDR3 sequences, roughly a tenth of them seen just once. Time point described: sample taken at primary tumor resection. Unsorted whole RNA from tumor, nontumor lung or frozen PBMC underwent sequencing. Untreated early-stage non-small cell lung cancer patients, around 70 in total, were the donors.

The rearrangement joins TRBV12-3 or TRBV12-4 to TRBJ1-1; 12 nucleotides agree with TRBD1. Here the sequenced sample was PBMCs, taken at surgery. The receptor was isolated from a female donor with early-stage non-small cell lung cancer. CDR3 in amino acids: CASIIGGTGGSEAFF. CDR3 coding DNA: TGTGCCAGCATCATAGGGGGGACAGGGGGCTCTGAAGCTTTCTTT.